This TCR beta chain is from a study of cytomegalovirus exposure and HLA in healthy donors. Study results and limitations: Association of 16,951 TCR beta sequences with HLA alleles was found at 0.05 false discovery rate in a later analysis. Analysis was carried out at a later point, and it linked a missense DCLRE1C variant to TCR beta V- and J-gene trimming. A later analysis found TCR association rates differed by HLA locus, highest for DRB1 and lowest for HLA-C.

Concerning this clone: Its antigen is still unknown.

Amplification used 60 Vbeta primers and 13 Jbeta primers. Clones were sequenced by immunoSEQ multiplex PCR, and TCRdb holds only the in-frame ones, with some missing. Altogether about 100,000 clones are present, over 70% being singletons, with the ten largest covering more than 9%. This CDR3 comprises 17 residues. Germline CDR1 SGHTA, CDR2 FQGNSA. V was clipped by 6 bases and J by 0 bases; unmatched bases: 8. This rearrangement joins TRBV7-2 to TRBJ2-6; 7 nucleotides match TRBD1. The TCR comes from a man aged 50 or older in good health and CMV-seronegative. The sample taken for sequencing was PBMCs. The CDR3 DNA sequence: TGTGCCAGCAGTCCCGGGACAGCGCGCTCTGGGGCCAACGTCCTGACTTTC. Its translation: CASSPGTARSGANVLTF.